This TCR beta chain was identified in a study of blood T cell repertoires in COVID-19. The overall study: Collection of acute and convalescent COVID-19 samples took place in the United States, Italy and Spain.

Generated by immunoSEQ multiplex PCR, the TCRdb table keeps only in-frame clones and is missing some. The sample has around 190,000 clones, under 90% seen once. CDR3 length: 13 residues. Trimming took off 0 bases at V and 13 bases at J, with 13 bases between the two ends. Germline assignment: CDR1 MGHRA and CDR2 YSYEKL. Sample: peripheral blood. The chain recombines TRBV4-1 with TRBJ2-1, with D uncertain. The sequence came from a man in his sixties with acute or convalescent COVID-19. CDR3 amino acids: CASSQDAYLPQFF. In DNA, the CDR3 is TGCGCCAGCAGCCAAGATGCATATCTACCACAGTTCTTC.